The rows below give T cell receptor beta chains drawn from one sample of a study of T-cell reconstitution after alpha-beta-depleted transplantation in children. A single record per CDR3 protein comes from TCRdb applying MiXCR to the PCR reads. The sample has about 130,000 distinct CDR3 sequences, roughly 10% seen once; the top ten hold about 25%. Source: PBMCs, mostly from graft donor cells, taken 180 days after TCRalphabeta/CD19-depleted stem cell transplant. The receptors stem from a girl less than two years old who had a stem cell transplant for combined immunodeficiency, so the T cells may come from the graft donor. Both conserved end residues are part of each CDR3. Each record gives: V gene, D gene, clone size, J gene, CDR3 protein, CDR3 DNA. The D gene is left open where the match is weak. Clone sizes are given selectively: once, few, many, or a class where the clone is expanded.

v_call: TRBV12-3/TRBV12-4
d_call: -
clone_size: -
j_call: TRBJ1-5
cdr3_aa: CASSFQGSDQPQHF
cdr3_nt: TGTGCCAGCAGTTTCCAGGGGTCGGATCAGCCCCAGCATTTT

v_call: TRBV12-3/TRBV12-4
d_call: -
clone_size: few
j_call: TRBJ1-5
cdr3_aa: CASSFWGAGQPQHF
cdr3_nt: TGTGCCAGCAGTTTCTGGGGGGCAGGGCAGCCCCAGCATTTT

v_call: TRBV7-8
d_call: TRBD1
clone_size: few
j_call: TRBJ2-1
cdr3_aa: CASSRRDRGNEQFF
cdr3_nt: TGTGCCAGCAGCCGGCGGGACAGGGGCAATGAGCAGTTCTTC

v_call: TRBV12-3/TRBV12-4
d_call: -
clone_size: few
j_call: TRBJ1-6
cdr3_aa: CASSRSNSPLHF
cdr3_nt: TGTGCCAGCAGTCGGTCTAATTCACCCCTCCACTTT

v_call: TRBV20-1
d_call: TRBD2
clone_size: few
j_call: TRBJ2-1
cdr3_aa: CSARGRHSVAYNEQFF
cdr3_nt: TGCAGTGCTCGCGGGAGGCACTCCGTTGCCTACAATGAGCAGTTCTTC

v_call: TRBV7-8
d_call: -
clone_size: -
j_call: TRBJ2-7
cdr3_aa: CASSSLVGRGEYEQYF
cdr3_nt: TGTGCCAGCAGCTCCCTAGTGGGCCGCGGGGAATACGAGCAGTACTTC

v_call: TRBV27
d_call: -
clone_size: -
j_call: TRBJ2-2
cdr3_aa: CASSSRGRHGELFF
cdr3_nt: TGTGCCAGCAGCTCAAGGGGGAGGCACGGGGAGCTGTTTTTT

v_call: TRBV5-8
d_call: TRBD2
clone_size: -
j_call: TRBJ2-3
cdr3_aa: CASISGGAGDTQYF
cdr3_nt: TGTGCCAGCATTAGCGGGGGGGCCGGAGATACGCAGTATTTT

v_call: TRBV6-2/TRBV6-3
d_call: -
clone_size: -
j_call: TRBJ2-4
cdr3_aa: CASGLFGNSQYF
cdr3_nt: TGTGCCAGCGGGCTTTTCGGAAACAGTCAGTACTTC

v_call: TRBV19
d_call: TRBD2
clone_size: -
j_call: TRBJ2-4
cdr3_aa: CASSTGGAKNIQYF
cdr3_nt: TGTGCCAGTAGTACCGGGGGGGCCAAAAACATTCAGTACTTC

v_call: TRBV5-1
d_call: TRBD1
clone_size: few
j_call: TRBJ2-2
cdr3_aa: CASSSQGRAGELFF
cdr3_nt: TGCGCCAGCAGCTCACAGGGGCGCGCCGGGGAGCTGTTTTTT

v_call: TRBV7-2
d_call: -
clone_size: few
j_call: TRBJ2-7
cdr3_aa: CASSLGAGNPYEQYF
cdr3_nt: TGTGCCAGCAGCTTAGGGGCGGGGAACCCCTACGAGCAGTACTTC

v_call: TRBV20-1
d_call: TRBD2
clone_size: -
j_call: TRBJ2-7
cdr3_aa: CSASLAGGPNYEQYF
cdr3_nt: TGCAGTGCTAGTTTAGCGGGAGGGCCAAACTACGAGCAGTACTTC

v_call: TRBV29-1
d_call: TRBD2
clone_size: few
j_call: TRBJ2-4
cdr3_aa: CSATPAGGPGNIQYF
cdr3_nt: TGCAGCGCTACACCGGCGGGAGGGCCGGGGAACATTCAGTACTTC

v_call: TRBV20-1
d_call: -
clone_size: -
j_call: TRBJ2-7
cdr3_aa: CSARVVGHGYEQYF
cdr3_nt: TGCAGTGCTAGAGTGGTGGGACATGGCTACGAGCAGTACTTC

v_call: TRBV6-1
d_call: TRBD2
clone_size: -
j_call: TRBJ2-7
cdr3_aa: CASSGGTYEQYF
cdr3_nt: TGTGCCAGCTCGGGAGGCACCTACGAGCAGTACTTC

v_call: TRBV10-3
d_call: -
clone_size: -
j_call: TRBJ2-3
cdr3_aa: CAISEPGSSTDTQYF
cdr3_nt: TGTGCCATCAGTGAACCGGGATCGTCCACAGATACGCAGTATTTT

v_call: TRBV18
d_call: -
clone_size: few
j_call: TRBJ1-1
cdr3_aa: CASSPYRGEAFF
cdr3_nt: TGTGCCAGCTCACCTTATCGGGGGGAAGCTTTCTTT

v_call: TRBV20-1
d_call: TRBD1
clone_size: few
j_call: TRBJ2-2
cdr3_aa: CSARTGTANTGELFF
cdr3_nt: TGCAGTGCTAGAACCGGGACAGCTAACACCGGGGAGCTGTTTTTT

v_call: TRBV6-2/TRBV6-3
d_call: TRBD2
clone_size: few
j_call: TRBJ2-7
cdr3_aa: CASSRLAGGSYEQYF
cdr3_nt: TGTGCCAGCAGTCGACTAGCGGGAGGAAGCTACGAGCAGTACTTC

v_call: TRBV20-1
d_call: TRBD1
clone_size: -
j_call: TRBJ2-7
cdr3_aa: CSALRGTAKDEQYF
cdr3_nt: TGCAGTGCTCTACGTGGGACAGCTAAGGACGAGCAGTACTTC

v_call: TRBV6-1
d_call: TRBD2
clone_size: many
j_call: TRBJ2-3
cdr3_aa: CASSRRLAGVSDTQYF
cdr3_nt: TGTGCCAGCAGTCGGCGACTAGCGGGAGTCTCAGATACGCAGTATTTT

v_call: TRBV6-5
d_call: TRBD2
clone_size: -
j_call: TRBJ2-5
cdr3_aa: CTSSYSNRGGRGETQYF
cdr3_nt: TGTACCAGCAGTTACTCAAATCGCGGGGGGCGAGGAGAGACCCAGTACTTC

v_call: TRBV12-3/TRBV12-4
d_call: TRBD1
clone_size: few
j_call: TRBJ2-5
cdr3_aa: CASSLSGTGWETQYF
cdr3_nt: TGTGCCAGCAGTTTATCCGGGACAGGTTGGGAGACCCAGTACTTC

v_call: TRBV10-3
d_call: TRBD2
clone_size: few
j_call: TRBJ2-1
cdr3_aa: CAISRLAGAYNEQFF
cdr3_nt: TGTGCCATCAGTCGACTAGCGGGGGCCTACAATGAGCAGTTCTTC

v_call: TRBV10-3
d_call: -
clone_size: -
j_call: TRBJ2-7
cdr3_aa: CAISDFGRVSYEQYF
cdr3_nt: TGTGCCATCAGTGATTTTGGCAGGGTCTCCTACGAGCAGTACTTC

v_call: TRBV20-1
d_call: -
clone_size: -
j_call: TRBJ2-5
cdr3_aa: CSAGRNLRVDQYF
cdr3_nt: TGCAGTGCTGGCCGGAACCTGCGTGTCGACCAGTACTTC

v_call: TRBV29-1
d_call: TRBD1
clone_size: -
j_call: TRBJ1-5
cdr3_aa: CSGGGQSISNQPQHF
cdr3_nt: TGCAGCGGGGGGGGACAGTCTATTAGCAATCAGCCCCAGCATTTT

v_call: TRBV27
d_call: TRBD2
clone_size: many
j_call: TRBJ2-7
cdr3_aa: CASSLRLAGNTYEQYF
cdr3_nt: TGTGCCAGCAGTCTAAGACTAGCGGGGAACACCTACGAGCAGTACTTC

v_call: TRBV6-1
d_call: -
clone_size: few
j_call: TRBJ2-7
cdr3_aa: CASSVEVTYEQYF
cdr3_nt: TGTGCCAGCAGTGTAGAGGTGACCTACGAGCAGTACTTC

v_call: TRBV27
d_call: TRBD1
clone_size: many
j_call: TRBJ2-7
cdr3_aa: CASSFGDRVHEQYF
cdr3_nt: TGTGCCAGCAGTTTTGGGGACAGGGTACACGAGCAGTACTTC

v_call: TRBV18
d_call: -
clone_size: few
j_call: TRBJ2-7
cdr3_aa: CASSPQGVGEQYF
cdr3_nt: TGTGCCAGCTCACCGCAGGGAGTAGGGGAGCAGTACTTC

v_call: TRBV10-3
d_call: -
clone_size: few
j_call: TRBJ2-1
cdr3_aa: CAISLQGLGGKGYNEQFF
cdr3_nt: TGTGCCATCAGCTTACAGGGATTAGGCGGGAAGGGATACAATGAGCAGTTCTTC

v_call: TRBV10-3
d_call: TRBD1
clone_size: few
j_call: TRBJ1-6
cdr3_aa: CAISVTGGAPYNSPLHF
cdr3_nt: TGTGCCATCAGCGTCACAGGGGGCGCCCCCTATAATTCACCCCTCCACTTT

v_call: TRBV5-1
d_call: -
clone_size: few
j_call: TRBJ2-1
cdr3_aa: CASSLIWPYNEQFF
cdr3_nt: TGCGCCAGCAGCTTGATCTGGCCGTACAATGAGCAGTTCTTC

v_call: TRBV20-1
d_call: -
clone_size: few
j_call: TRBJ2-7
cdr3_aa: CSYGQGPTYEQYF
cdr3_nt: TGCAGCTACGGACAAGGCCCCACCTACGAGCAGTACTTC

v_call: TRBV5-1
d_call: -
clone_size: -
j_call: TRBJ2-5
cdr3_aa: CASSLGRKETQYF
cdr3_nt: TGCGCCAGCAGCTTGGGCAGAAAAGAGACCCAGTACTTC

v_call: TRBV6-5
d_call: -
clone_size: -
j_call: TRBJ2-4
cdr3_aa: CASSYSGGPKNIQYF
cdr3_nt: TGTGCCAGCAGTTACAGTGGCGGCCCCAAAAACATTCAGTACTTC

v_call: TRBV19
d_call: TRBD1
clone_size: -
j_call: TRBJ2-7
cdr3_aa: CASSGTGGLGNEQYF
cdr3_nt: TGTGCCAGTAGCGGGACAGGGGGATTGGGCAACGAGCAGTACTTC

v_call: TRBV11-2
d_call: TRBD1
clone_size: -
j_call: TRBJ1-1
cdr3_aa: CASSFRGGMNTEAFF
cdr3_nt: TGTGCCAGCAGCTTCAGGGGGGGCATGAACACTGAAGCTTTCTTT

v_call: TRBV5-1
d_call: TRBD2
clone_size: few
j_call: TRBJ2-1
cdr3_aa: CASSTVPGLAGGPSYNEQFF
cdr3_nt: TGCGCCAGCAGCACAGTGCCGGGACTAGCGGGGGGGCCATCCTACAATGAGCAGTTCTTC

v_call: TRBV5-5
d_call: -
clone_size: few
j_call: TRBJ1-1
cdr3_aa: CASRRAGGRVEAFF
cdr3_nt: TGTGCCAGCAGGCGCGCGGGGGGTCGGGTTGAAGCTTTCTTT

v_call: TRBV7-2
d_call: TRBD2
clone_size: few
j_call: TRBJ2-5
cdr3_aa: CASSLGVAGGRETQYF
cdr3_nt: TGTGCCAGCAGCTTAGGGGTAGCGGGAGGGCGGGAGACCCAGTACTTC

v_call: TRBV4-3
d_call: -
clone_size: -
j_call: TRBJ2-2
cdr3_aa: CASSQELHVDTGELFF
cdr3_nt: TGCGCCAGCAGCCAAGAACTCCATGTAGACACCGGGGAGCTGTTTTTT

v_call: TRBV20-1
d_call: -
clone_size: -
j_call: TRBJ1-3
cdr3_aa: CSAVGAPLSGNTIYF
cdr3_nt: TGCAGTGCCGTGGGGGCCCCACTCTCTGGAAACACCATATATTTT

v_call: TRBV27
d_call: TRBD1
clone_size: -
j_call: TRBJ2-7
cdr3_aa: CASSQTGVIYEQYF
cdr3_nt: TGTGCCAGCAGTCAAACAGGGGTAATCTACGAGCAGTACTTC

v_call: TRBV15
d_call: TRBD1
clone_size: few
j_call: TRBJ2-7
cdr3_aa: CATSTTGTGGFYEQYF
cdr3_nt: TGTGCCACCAGCACCACCGGGACAGGGGGGTTCTACGAGCAGTACTTC

v_call: TRBV12-3/TRBV12-4
d_call: TRBD2
clone_size: many
j_call: TRBJ2-1
cdr3_aa: CASSSLLAGGVNEQFF
cdr3_nt: TGTGCCAGCAGTTCCCTACTAGCGGGAGGTGTCAATGAGCAGTTCTTC

v_call: TRBV4-3
d_call: TRBD1
clone_size: few
j_call: TRBJ1-1
cdr3_aa: CASSQGQGRTEAFF
cdr3_nt: TGCGCCAGCAGCCAGGGACAGGGGCGTACTGAAGCTTTCTTT

v_call: TRBV12-3/TRBV12-4
d_call: -
clone_size: few
j_call: TRBJ2-7
cdr3_aa: CASSPGRGSYEQYF
cdr3_nt: TGTGCCAGCAGTCCAGGACGGGGATCCTACGAGCAGTACTTC

v_call: TRBV18
d_call: -
clone_size: -
j_call: TRBJ2-7
cdr3_aa: CASSPAQGYEQYF
cdr3_nt: TGTGCCAGCTCACCCGCCCAGGGCTACGAGCAGTACTTC

v_call: TRBV11-3
d_call: -
clone_size: -
j_call: TRBJ2-3
cdr3_aa: CASSLDHGDTQYF
cdr3_nt: TGTGCCAGCAGCTTAGATCACGGAGATACGCAGTATTTT

v_call: TRBV6-5
d_call: -
clone_size: -
j_call: TRBJ1-4
cdr3_aa: CASSYQGQVNEKLFF
cdr3_nt: TGTGCCAGCAGTTACCAGGGGCAGGTTAATGAAAAACTGTTTTTT

v_call: TRBV6-2/TRBV6-3
d_call: -
clone_size: few
j_call: TRBJ2-1
cdr3_aa: CASSYPPRRLYNEQFF
cdr3_nt: TGTGCCAGCAGTTATCCCCCCCGAAGACTCTACAATGAGCAGTTCTTC

v_call: TRBV7-2
d_call: -
clone_size: -
j_call: TRBJ2-7
cdr3_aa: CASSLAYDRISYEQYF
cdr3_nt: TGTGCCAGCAGCTTAGCGTACGACAGGATCTCCTACGAGCAGTACTTC

v_call: TRBV5-1
d_call: TRBD1
clone_size: -
j_call: TRBJ2-7
cdr3_aa: CASRSQGGRPSYEQYF
cdr3_nt: TGCGCCAGCAGATCCCAAGGGGGCAGGCCCTCCTACGAGCAGTACTTC

v_call: TRBV10-2
d_call: -
clone_size: few
j_call: TRBJ2-5
cdr3_aa: CASSEGDYQETQYF
cdr3_nt: TGCGCCAGCAGTGAGGGGGACTACCAAGAGACCCAGTACTTC

v_call: TRBV7-8
d_call: -
clone_size: many
j_call: TRBJ2-2
cdr3_aa: CASSLAGRSTGELFF
cdr3_nt: TGTGCCAGCAGCTTAGCGGGGAGGAGCACCGGGGAGCTGTTTTTT

v_call: TRBV20-1
d_call: TRBD1
clone_size: -
j_call: TRBJ2-2
cdr3_aa: CSARDYHRGRRELFF
cdr3_nt: TGCAGTGCTAGAGATTACCACAGGGGGCGCCGGGAGCTGTTTTTT